This T cell receptor beta chain stems from a study of blood T cell repertoires in COVID-19. This clone was counted once. The CDR3 consists of 18 residues. The trim removed 4 bases at V and 5 bases at J, leaving 16 bases unmatched. CDR1 is SGHNT, CDR2 YYREEE, per germline (reference sequence). Self-reported history from a screening survey and questionnaire set each donor's cohort. Clones were sequenced by immunoSEQ multiplex PCR, and TCRdb holds only the in-frame ones, with some missing. The sample carries fewer than 400,000 clones, approximately 88% recorded once. This rearrangement joins TRBV5-4 to TRBJ2-3, with TRBD2 matching 10 bases. The sequenced material came from PBMCs or T cells enriched from blood (not recorded which). The receptor's source is a man aged 30 to 45 who had recovered from COVID-19. For the CDR3, the DNA is TGTGCCAGCAGCCCCGCCGGACTAGCGGTGGCACTTCAAGATACGCAGTATTTT. It codes for CASSPAGLAVALQDTQYF. The full variable domain, rest sourced from reference TRBV5-4 and TRBJ2-3, is ETGVTQSPTHLIKTRGQQVTLRCSSQSGHNTVSWYQQALGQGPQFIFQYYREEENGRGNFPPRFSGLQFPNYSSELNVNALELDDSALYLCASSPAGLAVALQDTQYFGPGTRLTVL.